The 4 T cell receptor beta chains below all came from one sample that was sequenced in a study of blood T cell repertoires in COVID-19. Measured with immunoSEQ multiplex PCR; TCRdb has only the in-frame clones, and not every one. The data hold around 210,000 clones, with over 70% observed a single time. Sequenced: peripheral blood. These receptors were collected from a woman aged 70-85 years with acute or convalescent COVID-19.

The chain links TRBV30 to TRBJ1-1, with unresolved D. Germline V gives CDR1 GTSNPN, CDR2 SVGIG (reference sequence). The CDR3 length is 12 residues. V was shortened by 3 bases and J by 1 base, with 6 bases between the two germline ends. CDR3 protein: CAWRQQNTEAFF. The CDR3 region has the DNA TGTGCCTGGAGACAGCAGAACACTGAAGCTTTCTTT.

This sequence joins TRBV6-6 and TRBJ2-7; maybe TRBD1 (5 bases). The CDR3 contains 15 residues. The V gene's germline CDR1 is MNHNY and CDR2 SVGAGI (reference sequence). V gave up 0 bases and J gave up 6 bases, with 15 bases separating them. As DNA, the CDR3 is TGTGCCAGCAGTTACTCGCCAAGCCAGGGTCTCGAGCAGTACTTC. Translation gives CASSYSPSQGLEQYF.

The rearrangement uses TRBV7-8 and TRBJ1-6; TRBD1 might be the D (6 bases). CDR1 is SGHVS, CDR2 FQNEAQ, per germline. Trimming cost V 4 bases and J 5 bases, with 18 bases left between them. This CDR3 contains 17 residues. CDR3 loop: CASSSSRRDTNNSPLHF. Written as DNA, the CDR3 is TGTGCCAGCAGCTCGTCACGCCGGGACACCAATAATTCACCCCTCCACTTT.

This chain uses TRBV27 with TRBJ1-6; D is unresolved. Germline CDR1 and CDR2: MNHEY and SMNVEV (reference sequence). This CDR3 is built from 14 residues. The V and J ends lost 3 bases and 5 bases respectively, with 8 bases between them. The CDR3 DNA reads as TGTGCCAGCAGTTTCTACAGTGATAATTCACCCCTCCACTTT. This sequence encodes CASSFYSDNSPLHF.